Here is one T cell receptor (beta chain) with its context. Time point defined: week 3, after first cycle of checkpoint inhibitor. One draw preceded checkpoint blockade; another followed its first cycle at week 3. V was cut by 4 bases and J by 1 base, with 18 bases left in between. CDR1 is SGDLS and CDR2 is YYNGEE in the germline V gene. This CDR3 region has 16 residues. The sample originates from a study of blood T cell dynamics during melanoma immunotherapy. This table comes from immunoSEQ multiplex PCR, and its TCRdb copy is limited to in-frame clones, with some not included. The data contain around 13,000 clones, roughly 89% of them singletons.

This receptor was taken from a human donor with melanoma. The J gene is TRBJ2-7, the V gene TRBV9; D is possibly TRBD2 (6 bases). The source was effector memory CD8+ T cells from blood, collected from a patient treated with checkpoint blockade. CDR3 sequence reads: CASSLREGGGSYEQYF. CDR3 bases: TGTGCCAGCAGCCTCCGTGAGGGCGGAGGGTCCTACGAGCAGTACTTC.